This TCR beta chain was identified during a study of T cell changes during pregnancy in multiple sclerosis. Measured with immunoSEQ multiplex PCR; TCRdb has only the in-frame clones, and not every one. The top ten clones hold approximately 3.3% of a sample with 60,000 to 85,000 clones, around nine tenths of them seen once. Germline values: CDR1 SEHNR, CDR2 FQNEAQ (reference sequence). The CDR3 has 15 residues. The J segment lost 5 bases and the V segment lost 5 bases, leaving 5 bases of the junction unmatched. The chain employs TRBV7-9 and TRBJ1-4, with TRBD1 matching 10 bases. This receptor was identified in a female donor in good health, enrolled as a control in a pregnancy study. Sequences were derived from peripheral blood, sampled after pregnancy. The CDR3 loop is CASSQMGQGNEKLFF. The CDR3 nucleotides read TGTGCCAGCAGCCAAATGGGACAGGGGAATGAAAAACTGTTTTTT.